Described below is a single T cell receptor beta chain sequence and its context. Its antigen remains unidentified. The data were taken from a study of monozygotic twins with inflammatory bowel disease. Findings and limits, study-wide: IBD patients exhibited fewer clonotypes shared with other individuals than healthy twins, particularly with disease activity. Evidence failed to back one strong IBD-linked signal or clonotype.

The RNA usage for each TCR library was 3500 ng of total RNA. cDNA for each sample came from eight separate reactions. TCRdb re-called the 5' RACE reads and catalogs CDR3 proteins one per entry, DNA excluded. Its clone listing holds about 380,000 distinct CDR3 sequences. This CDR3 spans 16 amino acids. CDR1 SGHTA and CDR2 FQGNSA come from the germline V gene. The sequencing input was blood. V gene TRBV7-2 combines with J gene TRBJ1-3; no DNA is available, so the TRBD1 call from TCRdb remains unchecked. The source of this sequence is a human donor with ulcerative colitis or Crohn's disease, or a healthy co-twin of an affected twin (not recorded which). This chain's CDR3 is CASSTRTGGTGNTIYF.